What follows are 31 T cell receptor beta chains derived from one specimen sequenced in a study of T cell responses to AZD1222 COVID-19 vaccine. Only in-frame clones appear in the TCRdb table, and some are missing; sequencing was by immunoSEQ multiplex PCR. The profile covers 100,000 to 150,000 clones, with roughly 92% appearing a single time and around 5% taken by the ten largest. Source: peripheral blood, taken on day 0 of AZD1222 vaccination. The receptors come from an adult in good health.

In DNA, the CDR3 is TGTGCCAGCAGTGAAGAGGGTTTCTATGGCTACACCTTC. Amino acids: CASSEEGFYGYTF. The chain combines TRBV2 with TRBJ1-2; D unclear. The V gene's germline CDR1 is SNHLY and CDR2 FYNNEI. This CDR3 contains 13 residues. V lost 1 base and J 4 bases, leaving 7 bases between the germline ends.

Comments on this clone: The junction does not match germline at one end; this may be a read error. The chain couples TRBV24-1 to TRBJ2-2; either TRBD1 or TRBD2 may supply D (5 bases each). CDR1 is KGHDR, CDR2 SFDVKD, per germline. This CDR3 is built from 15 residues. CDR3 bases: TGTGCCACGGGACGGGCCCAGGGTAACAGCGGGGAGCTGTTTTTT. This codes for CATGRAQGNSGELFF.

This chain uses TRBV19 with TRBJ2-5, with D unresolved. This CDR3 is 12 amino acids long. V gave up 0 bases and J gave up 6 bases, with 5 bases separating them. CDR1 is LNHDA, CDR2 SQIVND, per germline (reference sequence). This CDR3 is CASSIDLKTQYF. CDR3 in DNA: TGTGCCAGTAGTATAGATCTAAAGACCCAGTACTTC. The whole variable domain, filled in from reference TRBV19 and TRBJ2-5, reads DGGITQSPKYLFRKEGQNVTLSCEQNLNHDAMYWYRQDPGQGLRLIYYSQIVNDFQKGDIAEGYSVSREKKESFPLTVTSAQKNPTAFYLCASSIDLKTQYFGPGTRLLVL.

The chain employs TRBV7-3 and TRBJ2-2, with D possibly being TRBD2 (6 bases). CDR3 length: 14 residues. Germline CDR1 SGHTA, CDR2 FQGTGA. V gave up 5 bases and J gave up 6 bases, with 13 bases separating them. The CDR3 region is CASSGGSGAGELFF. The DNA for the CDR3 is TGTGCCAGCAGCGGAGGTAGCGGCGCCGGGGAGCTGTTTTTT.

The CDR3 DNA reads as TGTGCCAGCAACCCCTCCTCAACTAATGAAAAACTGTTTTTT. Its protein product is CASNPSSTNEKLFF. The chain is built from TRBV6-6 and TRBJ1-4; D unclear. V lost 7 bases and J lost 0, with 9 bases in between. Looked up from germline, CDR1 is MNHNY and CDR2 is SVGAGI (reference sequence). This CDR3 spans 14 amino acids.

The rearrangement uses TRBV2 and TRBJ2-7, with unresolved D. Per the germline V gene, CDR1 is SNHLY and CDR2 is FYNNEI. This CDR3 contains 13 residues. V lost 0 bases and J 3 bases, leaving 6 bases between the germline ends. The DNA of the CDR3 is TGTGCCAGCAGTGAAGCCTTAAACTACGAGCAGTACTTC. Translated: CASSEALNYEQYF. The variable domain in full, with the rest retrieved from reference TRBV2 and TRBJ2-7, is EPEVTQTPSHQVTQMGQEVILRCVPISNHLYFYWYRQILGQKVEFLVSFYNNEISEKSEIFDDQFSVERPDGSNFTLKIRSTKLEDSAMYFCASSEALNYEQYFGPGTRLTVT.

The genes are TRBV10-3 and TRBJ1-6; maybe TRBD1 (6 bases). The CDR3 covers 17 residues. Germline CDR1 reads ENHRY; CDR2 reads SYGVKD. The V gene lost 3 bases and the J gene lost 9 bases, with 21 bases spanning the gap. The CDR3 nucleotides read TGTGCCATCAGTGAAGGGGTCTTCGGGGGCTGGAGTTCACCCCTCCACTTT. It translates to CAISEGVFGGWSSPLHF.

The chain carries TRBV15 and TRBJ1-5; the D gene is possibly TRBD1 (6 bases). The germline CDR1 and CDR2 sequences are LNHNV and YYDKDF (reference sequence). Trimming took 5 bases from V and 5 from J, leaving 19 bases between them. The CDR3 has 16 amino acids. CDR3 sequence: CATSGGGGRGYQPQHF. The CDR3 DNA is TGTGCCACCAGCGGAGGGGGGGGCAGGGGATATCAGCCCCAGCATTTT.

The V call is TRBV5-1, the J call TRBJ2-7; possibly TRBD2 for D (5 bases). This CDR3 spans 13 amino acids. The germline CDR1 and CDR2 sequences are SGHRS and YFSETQ. Deletions cut 2 bases from V and 0 bases from J, with 6 bases between. The CDR3: CASSFGISYEQYF. The CDR3 nucleotides are TGCGCCAGCAGCTTCGGGATCTCCTACGAGCAGTACTTC.

The gene calls are TRBV7-2 and TRBJ2-5, with D possibly TRBD2 on 6 matching bases. CDR3 size: 13 residues. CDR1 SGHTA and CDR2 FQGNSA come from the germline V gene. With 5 bases removed from V and 5 bases from J, the gap between germline ends came to 12 bases. DNA for the CDR3: TGTGCCAGCAGCAAGTGGGGGAGGGAGACCCAGTACTTC. Amino acid sequence: CASSKWGRETQYF.

This clone was counted once. The chain has TRBV6-1 and TRBJ2-7, with D possibly TRBD2 on 5 matching bases. The ends were cut back, 2 bases at V and 3 bases at J, with 11 bases in the middle. CDR3 length equals 14 residues. Germline values: CDR1 MNHNS, CDR2 SASEGT. The CDR3 protein is CASSEKGDFYEQYF. CDR3 in DNA: TGTGCCAGCAGTGAAAAGGGAGACTTCTACGAGCAGTACTTC.

This clone has only one observation. The chain links TRBV19 to TRBJ2-1; 7 bases match TRBD1. The CDR3 runs 18 residues. V gave up 6 bases and J gave up 2 bases; unmatched junction bases: 16. From germline, CDR1 is LNHDA and CDR2 SQIVND (reference sequence). The CDR3 reads CASRGKDRVRFPYNEQFF. The CDR3 bases are TGTGCCAGTAGGGGAAAAGACAGGGTTAGGTTCCCCTACAATGAGCAGTTCTTC.

The chain employs TRBV2 and TRBJ2-1; no definite D call. V was trimmed by 9 bases and J by 3 bases, leaving 9 bases between them. Germline CDR1 and CDR2: SNHLY and FYNNEI. The CDR3 contains 12 residues. The CDR3 DNA follows: TGTGCCAGTACAGCTCGCTACAATGAGCAGTTCTTC. Translation gives CASTARYNEQFF. Combining the CDR3 with reference TRBV2 and TRBJ2-1 gives the whole variable domain EPEVTQTPSHQVTQMGQEVILRCVPISNHLYFYWYRQILGQKVEFLVSFYNNEISEKSEIFDDQFSVERPDGSNFTLKIRSTKLEDSAMYFCASTARYNEQFFGPGTRLTVL.

The CDR3 DNA is TGTGCCAGCAGTCAACCGGACGCCACAGATACGCAGTATTTT. This encodes CASSQPDATDTQYF. The chain couples TRBV6-5 to TRBJ2-3; D gene ambiguous. The CDR3 runs 14 residues. The V gene lost 5 bases and the J gene lost 2 bases, with 11 bases spanning the gap. The germline V gene encodes CDR1 MNHEY and CDR2 SVGAGI.

This chain uses TRBV7-2 with TRBJ1-2; tentatively, D is TRBD1 (6 bases). V was pared by 4 bases and J by 5 bases, with 8 bases between. This CDR3 has 12 residues. Germline V gene data show CDR1 as SGHTA and CDR2 as FQGNSA. The CDR3 here is CASSSDRYGYTF. Written as DNA, the CDR3 is TGTGCCAGCAGCTCGGACAGATATGGCTACACCTTC.

The chain is built from TRBV7-8 and TRBJ2-3; possible D gene TRBD1, 6 bases. The CDR3 covers 16 residues. V was clipped by 2 bases and J by 3 bases, with 15 bases between them. Germline CDR1 SGHVS, CDR2 FQNEAQ. This chain's CDR3 is CASSLTETGWTDTQYF. Written as DNA, the CDR3 is TGTGCCAGCAGCTTAACCGAAACAGGGTGGACAGATACGCAGTATTTT.

The rearrangement links TRBV6-5 to TRBJ2-5, with 8 bases matching TRBD2. This CDR3 contains 12 residues. V was clipped by 6 bases and J by 7 bases; unmatched bases: 4. Looked up from germline, CDR1 is MNHEY and CDR2 is SVGAGI. In DNA, the CDR3 is TGTGCCAGCAGCCCGGGGGGGAGGACCCAGTACTTC. Amino acid sequence: CASSPGGRTQYF.

This chain connects TRBV6-2 or TRBV6-3 to TRBJ1-2; weak D call: TRBD1 (5 bases). The CDR3 is 11 amino acids. V was shortened by 2 bases and J by 8 bases, with 6 bases between the two germline ends. CDR1 and CDR2 from the germline V gene are MNHEY and SVGEGT. The CDR3 nucleotides read TGTGCCAGCAGTTACGGGGGAGGCTACACCTTC. Its protein is CASSYGGGYTF.

The chain combines TRBV30 with TRBJ2-1, with D possibly matching TRBD2 (6 bases). Germline V gene sequence: CDR1 GTSNPN, CDR2 SVGIG (reference sequence). Trimming took 0 bases from V and 10 from J, leaving 10 bases between them. The CDR3 sequence is 12 residues long. The CDR3 protein is CAWSVSGDEQFF. The CDR3 DNA follows: TGTGCCTGGAGTGTCTCGGGGGACGAGCAGTTCTTC.

V is TRBV30 and J is TRBJ2-5; 10 bases line up with TRBD2. This CDR3 has 13 amino acids. V gave up 4 bases and J gave up 1 base; unmatched junction bases: 0. The V gene's germline CDR1 is GTSNPN and CDR2 SVGIG (reference sequence). CDR3 region: CAWTSGSQETQYF. In nucleotides, the CDR3 is TGTGCCTGGACTAGCGGGAGCCAAGAGACCCAGTACTTC.

The gene calls are TRBV6-2 or TRBV6-3 and TRBJ1-1; D remains unclear. Between the trimmed V and J ends, which lost 2 bases and 8 bases, there was a span of 6 bases. Germline V gives CDR1 MNHEY, CDR2 SVGEGT. The CDR3 loop spans 11 amino acids. The CDR3 nucleotides are TGTGCCAGCAGTTACCCGAGAGAAGCTTTCTTT. It yields the protein CASSYPREAFF.

V usage is TRBV10-1 and J usage is TRBJ2-1; 9 bases fit TRBD1. This CDR3 has 13 residues. The V gene's germline CDR1 is WNHNN and CDR2 SYGVQD (reference sequence). V was pared by 7 bases and J by 8 bases, with 6 bases of the junction left unmatched. CDR3: CASMGTGRDEQFF. CDR3 DNA: TGCGCCAGCATGGGGACAGGGCGGGATGAGCAGTTCTTC.

The rearrangement joins TRBV5-1 to TRBJ1-6; possibly TRBD1 for D (5 bases). This CDR3 comprises 14 residues. Trimming shortened V by 5 bases and J by 6 bases, and 12 bases separated the two germline ends. Per the germline V gene, CDR1 is SGHRS and CDR2 is YFSETQ. CDR3 protein: CASRWGNGNSPLHF. In nucleotides, the CDR3 is TGCGCCAGCAGGTGGGGGAACGGTAATTCACCCCTCCACTTT. The full variable domain, completed using reference TRBV5-1 and TRBJ1-6, is KAGVTQTPRYLIKTRGQQVTLSCSPISGHRSVSWYQQTPGQGLQFLFEYFSETQRNKGNFPGRFSGRQFSNSRSEMNVSTLELGDSALYLCASRWGNGNSPLHFGNGTRLTVT.

The chain employs TRBV11-2 and TRBJ2-7; 9 bases are shared with TRBD1. This CDR3 spans 15 amino acids. V dropped 1 base and J dropped 4; count of bases not matched to a gene: 5. In germline, CDR1 is SGHAT, CDR2 FQNNGV. CDR3 bases: TGTGCCAGCAGCTTAGGCCTCGGGACAGGGTACGAGCAGTACTTC. Its protein is CASSLGLGTGYEQYF. Full variable domain (outside the CDR3, taken from reference TRBV11-2 and TRBJ2-7): EAGVAQSPRYKIIEKRQSVAFWCNPISGHATLYWYQQILGQGPKLLIQFQNNGVVDDSQLPKDRFSAERLKGVDSTLKIQPAKLEDSAVYLCASSLGLGTGYEQYFGPGTRLTVT.

V and J are TRBV7-8 and TRBJ2-4; 7 bases agree with TRBD2. In germline, CDR1 is SGHVS, CDR2 FQNEAQ. The CDR3 consists of 14 residues. V lost 4 bases and J lost 8; bases outside the gene matches: 8. This CDR3 reads CASSSLAAGDIQYF. In nucleotides, the CDR3 is TGTGCCAGCAGCTCCCTAGCGGCGGGGGACATTCAGTACTTC.

The genes are TRBV6-2 or TRBV6-3 and TRBJ1-2, with 8 bases fitting TRBD1. Germline V gene data show CDR1 as MNHEY and CDR2 as SVGEGT. This CDR3 comprises 18 residues. V lost 5 bases and J lost 4; bases outside the gene matches: 18. This CDR3 reads CASSHSRTGLRPFYGYTF. CDR3 nucleotides: TGTGCCAGCAGTCATTCGAGGACAGGGTTACGGCCTTTCTATGGCTACACCTTC.

The chain couples TRBV11-2 to TRBJ2-3; D may be TRBD2 (5 bases). Trimming stripped 5 bases from V and 1 base from J, with 13 bases between. The CDR3 contains 15 residues. Germline CDR1 reads SGHAT; CDR2 reads FQNNGV. The CDR3: CASSQTRLGTDTQYF. In DNA, the CDR3 is TGTGCCAGCAGCCAAACTAGGCTGGGCACAGATACGCAGTATTTT.

The chain uses TRBV4-2 and TRBJ1-4, with TRBD1 identical over 7 bases. The trim removed 1 base at V and 4 bases at J, leaving 6 bases unmatched. The CDR3 has 16 residues. Germline-derived CDR1 and CDR2 are LGHNA and YNFKEQ. Written as DNA, the CDR3 is TGTGCCAGCAGCCAAGCGGGGACAGCGAATAATGAAAAACTGTTTTTT. It yields the protein CASSQAGTANNEKLFF.

V usage is TRBV30 and J usage is TRBJ1-1; a weak D match, TRBD1 (5 bases). V was shortened by 4 bases and J by 5 bases, with 14 bases between the two germline ends. Germline values: CDR1 GTSNPN, CDR2 SVGIG (reference sequence). The CDR3 is 13 residues long. The CDR3 region has the DNA TGTGCCTGGAACGGGGGGGGTCTAACTGAAGCTTTCTTT. Its protein product is CAWNGGGLTEAFF.

This sequence joins TRBV7-9 and TRBJ1-2, with unresolved D. The CDR3 totals 14 residues. Germline assignment: CDR1 SEHNR and CDR2 FQNEAQ (reference sequence). V was trimmed by 0 bases and J by 0 bases, leaving 5 bases between them. The CDR3 sequence: CASSLAVTNYGYTF. The CDR3 DNA sequence: TGTGCCAGCAGCTTAGCGGTCACTAACTATGGCTACACCTTC.

The chain links TRBV9 to TRBJ2-2; tentative D call: TRBD2 (5 bases). Germline CDR1 SGDLS, CDR2 YYNGEE. V shed 0 bases and J shed 6 bases, with 6 bases lying between them. This CDR3 spans 13 amino acids. As DNA, the CDR3 is TGTGCCAGCAGCGTAGCGGGGTCCGGGGAGCTGTTTTTT. Its translation: CASSVAGSGELFF.